A single sample is the source of the 8 T cell receptor beta chains below, sequenced in a study of blood T cell repertoires in COVID-19. Sequenced by immunoSEQ multiplex PCR; TCRdb stores in-frame clones only, minus some. The data hold about 200,000 clones, with roughly 90% observed a single time. Sequencing input: peripheral blood. Receptor source: a man aged 55-75 years who had recovered from COVID-19.

V is TRBV6-5 and J is TRBJ2-2; D is perhaps TRBD2 (6 bases). Trimming took off 2 bases at V and 6 bases at J, with 10 bases between the two ends. The CDR3 length is 14 residues. Per germline, CDR1 MNHEY and CDR2 SVGAGI. CDR3 amino acids: CASSYPGVAGELFF. CDR3 sequence (DNA): TGTGCCAGCAGTTACCCGGGAGTGGCCGGGGAGCTGTTTTTT.

This clone appeared a few times. The rearrangement joins TRBV29-1 to TRBJ1-2; D remains unclear. Trimming pared 1 base from V and 5 bases from J, leaving 8 bases between. Germline values: CDR1 SQVTM, CDR2 ANQGSEA. This CDR3 spans 12 amino acids. CDR3 sequence (DNA): TGCAGCGTTGAAGCCCTCGGGTATGGCTACACCTTC. Amino acids: CSVEALGYGYTF.

The chain links TRBV19 to TRBJ2-3; TRBD1 might be the D (6 bases). V shed 1 base and J shed 1 base, with 6 bases lying between them. The CDR3 runs to 14 residues. The germline V gene has CDR1 LNHDA and CDR2 SQIVND (reference sequence). CDR3 protein: CASSIGTGTDTQYF. CDR3 in DNA: TGTGCCAGTAGTATAGGGACAGGCACAGATACGCAGTATTTT.

The rearrangement links TRBV3-1 (or the pseudogene TRBV3-2) to TRBJ1-4, with 9 bases that match TRBD1. This CDR3 is built from 15 residues. CDR1 LGHDT and CDR2 YNNKEL come from the germline V gene (reference sequence). Trimming removed 4 bases from V and 5 bases from J; junction bases left unmatched: 5. CDR3: CASSPRDRENEKLFF. The CDR3 bases are TGTGCCAGCAGCCCTCGGGACAGGGAGAATGAAAAACTGTTTTTT.

CDR3 bases: TGTGCCACCAGCACAGGGGACAGGGGGCAAGAGCAGTACTTC. This gives the protein CATSTGDRGQEQYF. The gene calls are TRBV15 and TRBJ2-7; 12 positions match TRBD1. Unmatched junction bases numbered 5, after V lost 4 bases and J lost 7 bases. The CDR3 totals 14 residues. Germline V CDR1 and CDR2: LNHNV, YYDKDF (reference sequence). The complete variable domain, with remaining parts taken from reference TRBV15 and TRBJ2-7, reads DAMVIQNPRYQVTQFGKPVTLSCSQTLNHNVMYWYQQKSSQAPKLLFHYYDKDFNNEADTPDNFQSRRPNTSFCFLDIRSPGLGDTAMYLCATSTGDRGQEQYFGPGTRLTVT.

The genes are TRBV3-1 (or the pseudogene TRBV3-2) and TRBJ1-2, with D maybe TRBD1 (5 bases). The length of the CDR3 is 14 residues. Trimming stripped 4 bases from V and 3 bases from J, with 12 bases between. The germline CDR1 and CDR2 sequences are LGHDT and YNNKEL (reference sequence). The CDR3 DNA reads TGTGCCAGCAGCCCGGGGGGGGGTCACTATGGCTACACCTTC. This sequence encodes CASSPGGGHYGYTF.

The J gene is TRBJ1-4, the V gene TRBV3-1 (or the pseudogene TRBV3-2); 7 positions match TRBD1. The length of the CDR3 is 16 residues. After removal of 5 bases from V and 4 bases from J, the junction contained 10 bases not matched to a gene. Per germline, CDR1 LGHDT and CDR2 YNNKEL (reference sequence). CDR3 residues: CASSWDSPGGNEKLFF. In DNA, the CDR3 is TGTGCCAGCAGCTGGGACAGCCCAGGGGGTAATGAAAAACTGTTTTTT.

The V and J genes are TRBV18 and TRBJ2-7, with 7 nucleotides matching TRBD1. Losses at the gene ends were 2 bases for V and 3 bases for J; bases not matched to a gene: 7. Germline CDR1 KGHSH, CDR2 LQKENI. CDR3 length: 15 amino acids. This CDR3 reads CASSPDGTALYEQYF. The CDR3 DNA sequence: TGTGCCAGCTCACCAGACGGGACAGCCCTCTACGAGCAGTACTTC.